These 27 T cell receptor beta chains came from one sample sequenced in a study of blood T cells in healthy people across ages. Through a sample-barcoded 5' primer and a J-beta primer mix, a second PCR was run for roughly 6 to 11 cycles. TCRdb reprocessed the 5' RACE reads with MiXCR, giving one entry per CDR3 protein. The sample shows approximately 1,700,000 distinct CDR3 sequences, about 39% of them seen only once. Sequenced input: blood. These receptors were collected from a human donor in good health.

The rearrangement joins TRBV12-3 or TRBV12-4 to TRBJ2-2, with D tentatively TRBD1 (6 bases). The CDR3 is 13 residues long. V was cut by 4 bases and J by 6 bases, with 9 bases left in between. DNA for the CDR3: TGTGCCAGCAGTTACAGGGAACCCGGGGAGCTGTTTTTT. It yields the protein CASSYREPGELFF.

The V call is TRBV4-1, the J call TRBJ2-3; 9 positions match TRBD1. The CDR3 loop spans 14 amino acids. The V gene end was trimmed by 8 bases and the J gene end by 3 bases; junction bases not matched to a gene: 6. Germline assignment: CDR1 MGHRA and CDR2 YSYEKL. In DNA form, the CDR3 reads TGCGCCAGCGGAGCACAGGGGGCAACAGATACGCAGTATTTT. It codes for CASGAQGATDTQYF.

The CDR3 nucleotides are TGTGCCAGCAGCTTACTAGCGGGGGGGAGTGAGCAGTTCTTC. This gives the protein CASSLLAGGSEQFF. This chain links TRBV7-9 with TRBJ2-1; 12 bases fit TRBD2. The V and J ends lost 2 bases and 9 bases, in that order; junction bases with no gene match: 2. CDR1 SEHNR and CDR2 FQNEAQ come from the germline V gene (reference sequence). The CDR3 is 14 amino acids.

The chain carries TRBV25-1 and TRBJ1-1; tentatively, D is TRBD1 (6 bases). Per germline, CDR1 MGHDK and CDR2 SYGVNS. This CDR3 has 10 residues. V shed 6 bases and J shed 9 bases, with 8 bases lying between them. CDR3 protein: CASRQGKAFF. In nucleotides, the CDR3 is TGTGCCAGCAGACAGGGTAAAGCTTTCTTT.

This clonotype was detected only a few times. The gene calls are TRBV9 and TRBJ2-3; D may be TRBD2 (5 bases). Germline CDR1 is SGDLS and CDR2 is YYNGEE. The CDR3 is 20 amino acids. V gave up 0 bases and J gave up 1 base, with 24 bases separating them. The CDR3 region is CASSVATGWARGRGTDTQYF. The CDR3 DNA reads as TGTGCCAGCAGCGTAGCCACGGGATGGGCTCGGGGAAGAGGCACAGATACGCAGTATTTT. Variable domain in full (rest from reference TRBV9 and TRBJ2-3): DSGVTQTPKHLITATGQRVTLRCSPRSGDLSVYWYQQSLDQGLQFLIQYYNGEERAKGNILERFSAQQFPDLHSELNLSSLELGDSALYFCASSVATGWARGRGTDTQYFGPGTRLTVL.

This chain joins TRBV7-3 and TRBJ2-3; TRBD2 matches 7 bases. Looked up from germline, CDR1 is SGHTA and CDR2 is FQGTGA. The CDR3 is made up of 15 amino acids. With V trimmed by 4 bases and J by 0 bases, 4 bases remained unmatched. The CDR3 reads CASSYGGYSTDTQYF. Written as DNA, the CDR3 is TGTGCCAGCAGCTACGGGGGGTATAGCACAGATACGCAGTATTTT. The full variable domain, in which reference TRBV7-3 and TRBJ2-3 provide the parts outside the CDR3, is GAGVSQTPSNKVTEKGKYVELRCDPISGHTALYWYRQSLGQGPEFLIYFQGTGAADDSGLPNDRFFAVRPEGSVSTLKIQRTERGDSAVYLCASSYGGYSTDTQYFGPGTRLTVL.

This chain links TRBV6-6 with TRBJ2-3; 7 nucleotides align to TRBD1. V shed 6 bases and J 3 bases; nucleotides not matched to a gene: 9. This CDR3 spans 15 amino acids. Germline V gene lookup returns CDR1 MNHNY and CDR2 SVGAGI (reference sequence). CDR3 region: CASRPTGDNTDTQYF. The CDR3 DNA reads TGTGCCAGCAGACCCACAGGGGATAATACAGATACGCAGTATTTT.

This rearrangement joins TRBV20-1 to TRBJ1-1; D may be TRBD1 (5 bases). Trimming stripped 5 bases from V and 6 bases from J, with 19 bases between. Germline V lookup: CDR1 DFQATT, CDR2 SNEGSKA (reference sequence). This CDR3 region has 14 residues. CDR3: CSAPPGDERSEAFF. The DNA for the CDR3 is TGCAGTGCTCCACCCGGGGACGAAAGATCTGAAGCTTTCTTT.

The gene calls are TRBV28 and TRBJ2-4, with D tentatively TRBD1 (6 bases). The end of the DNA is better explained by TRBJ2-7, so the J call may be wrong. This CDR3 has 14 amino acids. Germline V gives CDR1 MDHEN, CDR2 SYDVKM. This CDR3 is CASSTGQLPYEQYF. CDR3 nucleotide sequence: TGTGCCAGCAGTACCGGACAGCTCCCCTACGAGCAGTACTTC.

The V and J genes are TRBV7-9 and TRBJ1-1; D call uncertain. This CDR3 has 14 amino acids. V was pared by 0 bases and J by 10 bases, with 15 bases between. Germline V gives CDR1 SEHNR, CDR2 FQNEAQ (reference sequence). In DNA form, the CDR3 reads TGTGCCAGCAGCTTAGCGTTACTTACCGGCGGAGCTTTCTTT. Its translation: CASSLALLTGGAFF.

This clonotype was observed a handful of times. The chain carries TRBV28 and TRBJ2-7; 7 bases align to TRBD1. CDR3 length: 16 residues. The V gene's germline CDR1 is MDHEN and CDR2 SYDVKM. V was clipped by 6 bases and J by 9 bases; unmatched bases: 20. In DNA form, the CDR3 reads TGTGCCAGCAGCATTCCTTTGGGGGACAGTGATAGGGTGCAGTACTTC. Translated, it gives CASSIPLGDSDRVQYF.

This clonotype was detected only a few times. The CDR3 DNA follows: TGTGCCAGCAGCGATGGGGGAGGGAGGCCCGAAGCTTTCTTT. Translation gives CASSDGGGRPEAFF. V and J are TRBV9 and TRBJ1-1; D possibly corresponds to TRBD1 (5 bases). This CDR3 region has 14 residues. Trimming pared 3 bases from V and 8 bases from J, leaving 17 bases between. Per the germline V gene, CDR1 is SGDLS and CDR2 is YYNGEE.

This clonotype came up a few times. This CDR3 reads CASSAVEETQYF. The CDR3 bases are TGTGCCAGCTCCGCGGTTGAAGAGACCCAGTACTTC. The chain recombines TRBV7-7 with TRBJ2-5; unclear D gene. The V gene lost 8 bases and the J gene lost 3 bases, with 10 bases spanning the gap. Per the germline V gene, CDR1 is SSHAT and CDR2 is FNYEAQ (reference sequence). CDR3 length: 12 amino acids.

The CDR3 region is CSAGVLAGATGELFF. Written as DNA, the CDR3 is TGCAGTGCTGGAGTCTTAGCGGGGGCCACCGGGGAGCTGTTTTTT. This chain joins TRBV20-1 and TRBJ2-2; 9 bases line up with TRBD2. CDR3 length: 15 amino acids. The trim removed 5 bases at V and 4 bases at J, leaving 8 bases unmatched. Germline CDR1 and CDR2: DFQATT and SNEGSKA (reference sequence).

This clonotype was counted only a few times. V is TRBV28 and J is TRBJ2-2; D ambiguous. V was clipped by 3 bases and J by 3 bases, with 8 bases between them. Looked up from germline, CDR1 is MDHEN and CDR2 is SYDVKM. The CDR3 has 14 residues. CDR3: CASSLVRDTGELFF. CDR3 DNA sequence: TGTGCCAGCAGTTTGGTCAGAGACACCGGGGAGCTGTTTTTT. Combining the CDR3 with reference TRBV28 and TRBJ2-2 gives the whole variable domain DVKVTQSSRYLVKRTGEKVFLECVQDMDHENMFWYRQDPGLGLRLIYFSYDVKMKEKGDIPEGYSVSREKKERFSLILESASTNQTSMYLCASSLVRDTGELFFGEGSRLTVL.

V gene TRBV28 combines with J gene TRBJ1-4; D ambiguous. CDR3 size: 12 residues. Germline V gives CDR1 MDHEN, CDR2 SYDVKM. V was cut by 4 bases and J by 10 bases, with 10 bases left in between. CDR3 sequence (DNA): TGTGCCAGCAGTTCCGGTTCCGGAAAACTGTTTTTT. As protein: CASSSGSGKLFF.

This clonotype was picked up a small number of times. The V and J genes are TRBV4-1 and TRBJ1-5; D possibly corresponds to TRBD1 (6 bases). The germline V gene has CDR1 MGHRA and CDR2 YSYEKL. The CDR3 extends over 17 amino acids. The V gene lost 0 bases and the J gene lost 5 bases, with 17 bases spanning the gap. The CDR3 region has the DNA TGCGCCAGCAGCCAAGATGGGAACAGGGAAGGGTATCAGCCCCAGCATTTT. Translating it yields CASSQDGNREGYQPQHF.

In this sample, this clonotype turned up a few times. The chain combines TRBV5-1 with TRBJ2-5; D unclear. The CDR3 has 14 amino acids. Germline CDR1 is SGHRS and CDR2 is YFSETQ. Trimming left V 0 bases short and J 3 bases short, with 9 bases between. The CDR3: CASSLEATKETQYF. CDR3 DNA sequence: TGCGCCAGCAGCTTGGAGGCGACAAAAGAGACCCAGTACTTC.

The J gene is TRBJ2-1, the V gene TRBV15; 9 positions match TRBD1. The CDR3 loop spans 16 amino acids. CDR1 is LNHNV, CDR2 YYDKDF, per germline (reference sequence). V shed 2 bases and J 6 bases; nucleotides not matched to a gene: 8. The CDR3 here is CATSRQGTGRGNEQFF. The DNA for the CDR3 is TGTGCCACCAGCAGACAAGGGACAGGGAGAGGCAATGAGCAGTTCTTC.

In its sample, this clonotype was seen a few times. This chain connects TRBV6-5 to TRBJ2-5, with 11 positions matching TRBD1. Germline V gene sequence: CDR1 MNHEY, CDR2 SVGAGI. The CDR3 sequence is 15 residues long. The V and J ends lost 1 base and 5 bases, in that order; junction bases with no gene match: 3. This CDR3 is CASSYWGQGGETQYF. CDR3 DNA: TGTGCCAGCAGTTACTGGGGACAGGGGGGCGAGACCCAGTACTTC.

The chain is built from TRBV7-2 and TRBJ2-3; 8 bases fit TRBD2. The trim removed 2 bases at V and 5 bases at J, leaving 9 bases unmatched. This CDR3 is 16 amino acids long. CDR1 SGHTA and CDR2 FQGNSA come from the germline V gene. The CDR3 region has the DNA TGTGCCAGCAGCTTATTAGCGGGGCGCGGGGGAGATACGCAGTATTTT. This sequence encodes CASSLLAGRGGDTQYF.

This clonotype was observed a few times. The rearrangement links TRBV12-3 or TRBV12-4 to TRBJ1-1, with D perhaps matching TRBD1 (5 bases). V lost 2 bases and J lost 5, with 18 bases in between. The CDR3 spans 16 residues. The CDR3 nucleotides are TGTGCCAGCAGTTTACACCGGGGCCCCACGCTAACTGAAGCTTTCTTT. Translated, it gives CASSLHRGPTLTEAFF.

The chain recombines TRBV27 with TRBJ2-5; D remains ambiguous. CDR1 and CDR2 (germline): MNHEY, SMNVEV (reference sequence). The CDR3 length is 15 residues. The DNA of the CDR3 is TGTGCTGGGCAGAGAACTCCCTACGGGTCCGGTGTGCAGTACTTC. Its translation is CAGQRTPYGSGVQYF.

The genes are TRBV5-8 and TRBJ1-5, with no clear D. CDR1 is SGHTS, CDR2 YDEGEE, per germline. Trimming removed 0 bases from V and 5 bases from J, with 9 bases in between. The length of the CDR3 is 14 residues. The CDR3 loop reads CASSLVGFHQPQHF. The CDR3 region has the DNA TGTGCCAGCAGCTTGGTAGGTTTTCATCAGCCCCAGCATTTT. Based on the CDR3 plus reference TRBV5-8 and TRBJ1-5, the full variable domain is EAGVTQSPTHLIKTRGQQATLRCSPISGHTSVYWYQQALGLGLQFLLWYDEGEERNRGNFPPRFSGRQFPNYSSELNVNALELEDSALYLCASSLVGFHQPQHFGDGTRLSIL.

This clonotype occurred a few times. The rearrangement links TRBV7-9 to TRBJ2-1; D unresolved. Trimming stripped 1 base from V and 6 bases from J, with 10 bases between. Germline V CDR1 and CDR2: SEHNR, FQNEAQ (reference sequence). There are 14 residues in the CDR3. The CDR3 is CASSLVRWGNEQFF. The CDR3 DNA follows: TGTGCCAGCAGCTTAGTTCGGTGGGGCAATGAGCAGTTCTTC.

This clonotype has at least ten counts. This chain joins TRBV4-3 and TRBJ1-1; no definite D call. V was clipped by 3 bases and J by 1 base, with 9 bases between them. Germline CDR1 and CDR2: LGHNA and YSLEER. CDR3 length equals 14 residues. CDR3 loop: CASSQVLGNTEAFF. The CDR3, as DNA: TGCGCCAGCAGCCAGGTCCTAGGGAACACTGAAGCTTTCTTT.

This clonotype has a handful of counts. CDR3 nucleotides: TGTGCCAGCAGTTTATCGGGACAGGGTAAGGTCTACGAGCAGTACTTC. It encodes CASSLSGQGKVYEQYF. The rearrangement uses TRBV27 and TRBJ2-4, with TRBD1 matching 9 bases. The J call may be mistaken, given a closer DNA end match to TRBJ2-7. Looked up from germline, CDR1 is MNHEY and CDR2 is SMNVEV (reference sequence). The CDR3 totals 16 residues.